The 7 T cell receptor beta chains below were found in one sample sequenced in a study of blood T cell repertoires in COVID-19. Some clones are missing from TCRdb's copy, which holds only in-frame ones; the method was immunoSEQ multiplex PCR. The sample contains fewer than 150,000 clones, roughly 81% of which appear only once. The source material was peripheral blood. The receptors here all came from a human donor in a cohort sampled during active COVID-19.

The chain carries TRBV28 and TRBJ1-5; no reliable D call. V was trimmed by 3 bases and J by 0 bases, leaving 9 bases between them. CDR1 is MDHEN, CDR2 SYDVKM, per germline. The CDR3 has 15 residues. The CDR3, as DNA: TGTGCCAGCAGTTTTAGTGGGCGTAGCAATCAGCCCCAGCATTTT. Its protein is CASSFSGRSNQPQHF.

This chain joins TRBV19 and TRBJ1-1; D is undetermined. CDR1 and CDR2 from the germline V gene are LNHDA and SQIVND (reference sequence). Trimming removed 5 bases from V and 2 bases from J, with 12 bases in between. CDR3 size: 14 residues. For the CDR3, the DNA is TGTGCCAGTAGTCGAGGGATCGTTAACACTGAAGCTTTCTTT. Amino acid sequence: CASSRGIVNTEAFF.

A note on this clone: This sequence may be a read error, since a much larger clone differs from it by one base. As DNA, the CDR3 is TGTGCCAGCAGCCTAAACTACGAGCAGTACTTC. This translates into CASSLNYEQYF. V gene TRBV7-8 combines with J gene TRBJ2-7, with unresolved D. Germline V gives CDR1 SGHVS, CDR2 FQNEAQ. This CDR3 is built from 11 residues. V was shortened by 5 bases and J by 3 bases, with 5 bases between the two germline ends.

The genes are TRBV10-1 and TRBJ1-4, with 10 bases aligning to TRBD1. The germline V gene has CDR1 WNHNN and CDR2 SYGVQD (reference sequence). The junction had 2 bases not matched to a gene; V was cut back by 6 bases and J by 4 bases. The CDR3 loop spans 14 amino acids. The CDR3 DNA follows: TGCGCCAGCAGGACAGGGGGCAGTAATGAAAAACTGTTTTTT. Translating gives CASRTGGSNEKLFF.

This chain joins TRBV20-1 and TRBJ1-1; D possibly corresponds to TRBD1 (6 bases). V shed 3 bases and J shed 1 base, with 12 bases lying between them. Germline values: CDR1 DFQATT, CDR2 SNEGSKA (reference sequence). The CDR3 totals 14 residues. The CDR3 DNA sequence: TGCAGTGCTAGTGAGCAGGGACAGAACACTGAAGCTTTCTTT. Translation: CSASEQGQNTEAFF.

The J gene is TRBJ2-7, the V gene TRBV6-6, with a weak D call TRBD2 (5 bases). Trimming stripped 6 bases from V and 3 bases from J, with 12 bases between. Germline CDR1 reads MNHNY; CDR2 reads SVGAGI (reference sequence). The CDR3 is 13 residues long. The chain's CDR3 is CASRDGLYYEQYF. CDR3 sequence (DNA): TGTGCCAGCAGGGACGGACTGTACTACGAGCAGTACTTC.

This clone turned up a few times. The genes are TRBV6-6 and TRBJ1-2; the match to TRBD1 covers 11 bases. CDR1 and CDR2 from the germline V gene are MNHNY and SVGAGI (reference sequence). This CDR3 has 12 amino acids. The CDR3, as DNA: TGTGCGGACAGGGGGCCGTTGGGAGGCTACACCTTC. Translation gives CADRGPLGGYTF.